One and the same sample provided the 30 T cell receptor beta chains below, sequenced in a study of patients with pleural tuberculosis. TCRdb recomputed calls from the reads with MiXCR, one row per CDR3 protein. The table lists around 50,000 distinct CDR3 sequences, about 6.8% of them singletons. These receptors all come from a human donor with pleural tuberculosis.

By proportion, this clonotype is medium-sized. The chain links TRBV11-2 to TRBJ2-5; D not resolved. Trimming removed 1 base at V and 1 base at J, with 10 bases between. The CDR3 consists of 15 residues. The germline CDR1 and CDR2 sequences are SGHAT and FQNNGV. In DNA, the CDR3 is TGTGCCAGCAGCTTAGGTGTTGCGGTCCAAGAGACCCAGTACTTC. Residues: CASSLGVAVQETQYF. Using reference TRBV11-2 and TRBJ2-5 for the parts outside the CDR3, the full variable domain is EAGVAQSPRYKIIEKRQSVAFWCNPISGHATLYWYQQILGQGPKLLIQFQNNGVVDDSQLPKDRFSAERLKGVDSTLKIQPAKLEDSAVYLCASSLGVAVQETQYFGPGTRLLVL.

This clonotype has just a few counts. The chain joins TRBV5-1 to TRBJ2-3, with TRBD2 as a possible D gene (6 bases). This CDR3 comprises 15 residues. V was cut by 6 bases and J by 0 bases, with 14 bases left in between. CDR1 is SGHRS, CDR2 YFSETQ, per germline. CDR3 amino acids: CASTAGSTSTDTQYF. The CDR3 DNA reads TGCGCCAGCACGGCGGGGTCGACTAGCACAGATACGCAGTATTTT.

In this sample, this clonotype turned up many times. The chain uses TRBV12-3 or TRBV12-4 and TRBJ2-3; 9 nucleotides agree with TRBD2. V gave up 6 bases and J gave up 3 bases; unmatched junction bases: 7. The CDR3 loop spans 15 amino acids. The CDR3 is CASSPPGLATDTQYF. DNA for the CDR3: TGTGCCAGCAGCCCACCGGGACTAGCAACAGATACGCAGTATTTT.

In its sample, this clonotype was seen many times. The V gene is TRBV20-1, the J gene TRBJ1-3; D is undetermined. CDR1 and CDR2 (germline): DFQATT, SNEGSKA (reference sequence). The V end lost 3 bases, the J end lost 0 bases, and 12 bases lay between the germline ends. The CDR3 extends over 15 amino acids. CDR3: CSASLGASSGNTIYF. In DNA, the CDR3 is TGCAGTGCTAGTTTGGGTGCGAGCTCTGGAAACACCATATATTTT.

This clonotype was detected many times. This chain links TRBV6-1 with TRBJ2-1; TRBD2 aligns across 8 bases. The CDR3 is 14 amino acids. V lost 2 bases to trimming and J lost 9 bases; unmatched junction nucleotides: 6. Germline CDR1 is MNHNS and CDR2 is SASEGT. Written as DNA, the CDR3 is TGTGCCAGCAGTGAATCTAGCGGGCGGGGTGAGCAGTTCTTC. This codes for CASSESSGRGEQFF.

This clonotype occurred many times. The genes are TRBV11-1 and TRBJ1-2; D possibly corresponds to TRBD1 (5 bases). Trimming left V 5 bases short and J 8 bases short, with 15 bases between. CDR1 is SGHAT and CDR2 is FQDESV in the germline V gene (reference sequence). The CDR3 runs to 13 residues. This CDR3 reads CASSPLDSLGYTF. CDR3 sequence (DNA): TGTGCCAGCAGCCCACTCGACAGTTTAGGCTACACCTTC.

In this sample, this clonotype turned up many times. The rearrangement uses TRBV19 and TRBJ1-1; 10 positions agree with TRBD1. The CDR3 has 14 amino acids. CDR1 LNHDA and CDR2 SQIVND come from the germline V gene (reference sequence). V was clipped by 6 bases and J by 4 bases; unmatched bases: 5. The CDR3 sequence: CASRPWDRGTEAFF. CDR3 DNA: TGTGCCAGTAGACCGTGGGACAGGGGCACTGAAGCTTTCTTT.

This clonotype was counted ten times or more. The genes are TRBV12-3 or TRBV12-4 and TRBJ2-2, with D tentatively TRBD1 (5 bases). The CDR3 has 13 amino acids. The V end lost 6 bases, the J end lost 6 bases, and 11 bases lay between the germline ends. CDR3 nucleotide sequence: TGTGCCAGCAGCCCCGGACACTCCGGGGAGCTGTTTTTT. Translation: CASSPGHSGELFF.

As concerns this clonotype: A much larger clone differs by one base, so this may be a read error. V usage is TRBV19 and J usage is TRBJ2-1, with 13 positions matching TRBD2. Germline V gene data show CDR1 as LNHDA and CDR2 as SQIVND (reference sequence). The CDR3 consists of 15 residues. The CDR3 is CTSRPGLAGVNEQFF. CDR3 nucleotide sequence: TGTACCAGTAGGCCCGGACTAGCGGGAGTTAATGAGCAGTTCTTC.

This clonotype was seen repeatedly, ten times or more. This chain joins TRBV10-3 and TRBJ2-3, with 14 bases identical to TRBD2. The CDR3 sequence is 17 residues long. Germline V gene data show CDR1 as ENHRY and CDR2 as SYGVKD. V shed 2 bases, J shed 8 bases, and the junction held 9 bases outside the gene matches. This CDR3 is CAISEVGTSGRSGTQYF. CDR3 nucleotides: TGTGCCATCAGTGAGGTCGGGACTAGCGGGAGATCCGGTACGCAGTATTTT.

This clonotype was counted a few times. V is TRBV20-1 and J is TRBJ2-1; TRBD2 aligns across 9 bases. CDR3 size: 16 residues. CDR1 DFQATT and CDR2 SNEGSKA come from the germline V gene (reference sequence). With 5 bases clipped from V and 6 bases from J, the junction kept 14 bases outside the gene matches. In DNA form, the CDR3 reads TGCAGTGCTGTTTTAAGCGGGAGGACCGTTATCAATGAGCAGTTCTTC. This translates into CSAVLSGRTVINEQFF.

This clonotype was seen at least ten times. V gene TRBV12-3 or TRBV12-4 combines with J gene TRBJ1-1, with unresolved D. The V end was cut by 2 bases, the J end by 6 bases, with 13 bases between. The CDR3 sequence is 14 residues long. The CDR3 DNA sequence: TGTGCCAGCAGTTTAAACGGGCTTGGGGCTGAAGCTTTCTTT. Translation gives CASSLNGLGAEAFF.

This clonotype appeared many times. The chain joins TRBV20-1 to TRBJ1-1; D remains ambiguous. In germline, CDR1 is DFQATT, CDR2 SNEGSKA (reference sequence). The CDR3 sequence is 14 residues long. The V gene lost 2 bases and the J gene lost 1 base, with 11 bases spanning the gap. In nucleotides, the CDR3 is TGCAGTGCTAGAAAGTTGGGCGGGAACACTGAAGCTTTCTTT. It yields the protein CSARKLGGNTEAFF.

This clonotype was counted ten times or more. The genes are TRBV12-3 or TRBV12-4 and TRBJ1-5; 7 nucleotides match TRBD1. V shed 5 bases and J 0 bases; nucleotides not matched to a gene: 10. The length of the CDR3 is 17 residues. This chain's CDR3 is CASSIPNRGLSNQPQHF. The CDR3 nucleotides are TGTGCCAGCAGTATCCCTAACAGGGGACTTAGCAATCAGCCCCAGCATTTT.

This clonotype was detected many times. This chain connects TRBV11-1 to TRBJ2-5, with 8 bases aligning to TRBD1. V dropped 4 bases and J dropped 5; count of bases not matched to a gene: 0. The CDR3 runs 12 residues. Germline V gene lookup returns CDR1 SGHAT and CDR2 FQDESV (reference sequence). This CDR3 reads CASSWTGETQYF. CDR3 in DNA: TGTGCCAGCAGCTGGACAGGGGAGACCCAGTACTTC.

This clonotype was seen at least ten times. The chain uses TRBV10-2 and TRBJ1-1; D unresolved. V dropped 0 bases and J dropped 3 bases, with 5 bases sitting between them. The CDR3 totals 13 residues. Germline V gives CDR1 WSHSY, CDR2 SAAADI. CDR3 DNA: TGCGCCAGCAGTGAGTCTGGGGACACTGAAGCTTTCTTT. It translates to CASSESGDTEAFF.

This clonotype was counted many times. The V call is TRBV12-3 or TRBV12-4, the J call TRBJ2-3, with 8 bases aligning to TRBD2. This CDR3 contains 17 residues. V lost 3 bases to trimming and J lost 4 bases; unmatched junction nucleotides: 12. The CDR3 region has the DNA TGTGCCAGCAGTTTCCCATCGAGCGGGAGCCCCCCAGATACGCAGTATTTT. Amino acid sequence: CASSFPSSGSPPDTQYF.

This clonotype was seen at least ten times. V is TRBV19 and J is TRBJ1-1; no clear D gene. V was pared by 6 bases and J by 1 base, with 9 bases between. Germline values: CDR1 LNHDA, CDR2 SQIVND (reference sequence). CDR3 size: 13 residues. The CDR3 DNA is TGTGCCAGTAGGGACGTACAGAACACTGAAGCTTTCTTT. Amino acid sequence: CASRDVQNTEAFF.

This clonotype showed up just a few times. The chain uses TRBV29-1 and TRBJ2-5, with D tentatively TRBD2 (5 bases). Germline V gene sequence: CDR1 SQVTM, CDR2 ANQGSEA. CDR3 size: 11 residues. Trimming removed 7 bases at V and 7 bases at J, with 13 bases between. The CDR3 loop is CSALNEGTQYF. CDR3 nucleotide sequence: TGCAGCGCCCTGAATGAGGGGACCCAGTACTTC.

In its sample, this clonotype was seen many times. V is TRBV2 and J is TRBJ2-3; TRBD2 agrees at 7 bases. Germline CDR1 is SNHLY and CDR2 is FYNNEI. This CDR3 has 15 amino acids. J lost 4 bases, V lost 8 bases, and 12 bases had no gene match. Here the CDR3 reads CASRPPSGRADTQYF. For the CDR3, the DNA is TGTGCCAGCCGCCCTCCTAGTGGGAGGGCAGATACGCAGTATTTT.

This clonotype was seen only a few times. At one end the junction does not follow the germline gene, possibly because of a read error. The CDR3 coding sequence is TGTGCCAGTAGTATAGGATCAGTCAGAGCTGAGGCTTTCTTT. Translated: CASSIGSVRAEAFF. The rearrangement joins TRBV19 to TRBJ1-1; D uncertain. The germline gives CDR1 LNHDA, CDR2 SQIVND (reference sequence). This CDR3 contains 14 residues.

With respect to this clonotype: At one boundary the junction diverges from the germline segment, which might be a read error. The chain uses TRBV9 and TRBJ1-2, with 7 nucleotides matching TRBD1. Germline V gene data show CDR1 as SGDLS and CDR2 as YYNGEE. This CDR3 has 13 residues. The CDR3: CVSSPDRNYGYTF. In DNA form, the CDR3 reads TGTGTCAGCAGCCCGGACAGGAACTATGGCTACACCTTC.

Only a few counts were recorded for this clonotype. The chain carries TRBV2 and TRBJ2-7; possible D gene TRBD2, 5 bases. The germline gives CDR1 SNHLY, CDR2 FYNNEI. This CDR3 contains 14 residues. The V end was cut by 2 bases, the J end by 1 base, with 9 bases between. The CDR3 loop reads CASSELSGSYEQYV. CDR3 DNA sequence: TGTGCCAGCAGTGAACTATCGGGGTCCTACGAGCAGTACGTC.

This clonotype has a count of ten or more. The chain has TRBV5-4 and TRBJ1-5; no definite D call. Trimming removed 0 bases from V and 4 bases from J, with 5 bases in between. The CDR3 extends over 13 amino acids. CDR1 and CDR2 from the germline V gene are SGHNT and YYREEE (reference sequence). This chain's CDR3 is CASSLDPNQPQHF. DNA for the CDR3: TGTGCCAGCAGCTTGGACCCGAATCAGCCCCAGCATTTT. The whole variable domain, remainder taken from reference TRBV5-4 and TRBJ1-5, is ETGVTQSPTHLIKTRGQQVTLRCSSQSGHNTVSWYQQALGQGPQFIFQYYREEENGRGNFPPRFSGLQFPNYSSELNVNALELDDSALYLCASSLDPNQPQHFGDGTRLSIL.

This clonotype was found many times. The gene calls are TRBV12-3 or TRBV12-4 and TRBJ2-7; TRBD2 might be the D (6 bases). Trimming took off 6 bases at V and 8 bases at J, with 17 bases between the two ends. CDR3 length equals 13 residues. Written as DNA, the CDR3 is TGTGCCAGCAGGGAGCGGGCCCCAAACCAGCAGTACTTC. It translates to CASRERAPNQQYF.

As for this clonotype: A much more abundant neighbour one base away suggests this may be a read error. This chain connects TRBV18 to TRBJ1-4, with D hard to call. CDR1 is KGHSH, CDR2 LQKENI, per germline. Trimming took 3 bases from V and 4 from J, leaving 9 bases between them. CDR3 length: 14 amino acids. The DNA for the CDR3 is TGTGCCAGCTCACCGTTCGGCGGTAATGAAAAACTGTTTTTT. This sequence encodes CASSPFGGNEKLFF.

This clonotype was observed many times. The chain couples TRBV2 to TRBJ2-7; no firm D call. Trimming stripped 6 bases from V and 2 bases from J, with 11 bases between. Germline loops: CDR1 SNHLY, CDR2 FYNNEI. This CDR3 is 13 amino acids long. As DNA, the CDR3 is TGTGCCAGCAGATCGCTGTCGACCTACGAGCAGTACGTC. It is translated as CASRSLSTYEQYV.

This clonotype was detected a few times. The junction and the germline gene differ at one end; a read error may be behind it. This chain joins TRBV9 and TRBJ2-1, with D maybe TRBD2 (6 bases). CDR3 length: 16 amino acids. From germline, CDR1 is SGDLS and CDR2 YYNGEE. CDR3: CASSVMTGSSYNEQFF. The CDR3 coding sequence is TGCGCCAGCAGCGTCATGACCGGGAGCTCCTACAATGAGCAGTTCTTC.

This clonotype was counted many times. The rearrangement uses TRBV11-2 and TRBJ1-2; D is possibly TRBD1 (5 bases). This CDR3 region has 15 residues. Trimming shortened V by 1 base and J by 1 base, and 10 bases separated the two germline ends. CDR1 is SGHAT and CDR2 is FQNNGV in the germline V gene. The CDR3 coding sequence is TGTGCCAGCAGCTTAGTAGGGACGGATAACTATGGCTACACCTTC. Translated, it gives CASSLVGTDNYGYTF.

This clonotype was found many times. This chain connects TRBV7-2 to TRBJ2-1; D not resolved. Trimming shortened V by 3 bases and J by 3 bases, and 0 bases separated the two germline ends. The CDR3 length is 11 residues. Germline CDR1 and CDR2: SGHTA and FQGNSA. CDR3 sequence reads: CASSFYNEQFF. CDR3 nucleotides: TGTGCCAGCAGCTTCTACAATGAGCAGTTCTTC.